The 18 T cell receptor beta chains presented below share a single source sample, sequenced in a study of T cell repertoires in cytomegalovirus infection. These TCRs' antigens remain unknown. TCRdb called the reads again in MiXCR, with one record for every CDR3 protein. This table has roughly 800,000 distinct CDR3 sequences, just under 30% appearing once. The sample here was cultured CD8+ T cells from PBMCs, taken from culture after CMV antigen stimulation. These receptors came from a human donor in good health (CMV status not recorded). Some clones in this sample may be carry-over from other donors' samples.

This chain's CDR3 is CASSTGTGNWYEQYV. CDR3 bases: TGTGCCAGCAGTACCGGGACAGGGAACTGGTACGAGCAGTACGTC. V and J are TRBV6-5 and TRBJ2-7, with 9 bases that match TRBD1. This CDR3 is built from 15 residues. CDR1 and CDR2 (germline): MNHEY, SVGAGI. The ends lost 5 bases at V and 4 bases at J; junction bases unmatched: 9.

This clonotype showed up many times. This rearrangement joins TRBV6-1 to TRBJ2-1; D might be TRBD2 (6 bases). V was trimmed by 7 bases and J by 8 bases, leaving 18 bases between them. This CDR3 spans 14 amino acids. The germline V gene encodes CDR1 MNHNS and CDR2 SASEGT. In nucleotides, the CDR3 is TGTGCCAGCACACTCTTCGGGAGAAGCTATGAGCAGTTCTTC. Translating gives CASTLFGRSYEQFF.

This chain uses TRBV2 with TRBJ1-1, with 7 bases fitting TRBD1. Germline assignment: CDR1 SNHLY and CDR2 FYNNEI. With V trimmed by 9 bases and J by 0 bases, 4 bases remained unmatched. The CDR3 is 13 amino acids. The CDR3 sequence is CARPGTVNTEAFF. The CDR3 nucleotides are TGTGCCAGACCCGGGACAGTGAACACTGAAGCTTTCTTT.

The gene calls are TRBV19 and TRBJ1-1; D might be TRBD1 (6 bases). V lost 5 bases to trimming and J lost 1 base, with 20 bases between them. Germline CDR1 reads LNHDA; CDR2 reads SQIVND (reference sequence). This CDR3 region has 17 residues. The CDR3 DNA follows: TGTGCCAGTAGTGCCGAAGGGACACAAGGGGCGAACACTGAAGCTTTCTTT. It codes for CASSAEGTQGANTEAFF.

This clonotype has only a few counts. The chain has TRBV7-2 and TRBJ2-4, with no clear D. The V end was cut by 4 bases, the J end by 6 bases, with 7 bases between. The CDR3 runs to 12 residues. Germline V gene sequence: CDR1 SGHTA, CDR2 FQGNSA. The CDR3 coding sequence is TGTGCCAGCAGCTCGCCCCCAAACATTCAGTACTTC. Protein product: CASSSPPNIQYF.

The rearrangement uses TRBV6-2 or TRBV6-3 and TRBJ2-1; tentative D call: TRBD1 (6 bases). This CDR3 is built from 13 residues. Per germline, CDR1 MNHEY and CDR2 SVGEGT. V dropped 6 bases and J dropped 9 bases, with 15 bases sitting between them. The CDR3 coding sequence is TGTGCCAGCAGCCTCAGTGCAGGGGTTGAGCAGTTCTTC. As protein: CASSLSAGVEQFF.

J is TRBJ2-1 and V is TRBV29-1; 14 bases line up with TRBD2. V gave up 6 bases and J gave up 9 bases; unmatched junction bases: 10. Germline V gene data show CDR1 as SQVTM and CDR2 as ANQGSEA. This CDR3 has 15 amino acids. This CDR3 is CSVRLTSGGAREQFF. The CDR3 coding sequence is TGCAGCGTCCGATTGACTAGCGGGGGGGCCCGTGAGCAGTTCTTC.

CDR3 in amino acids: CSVRDFDTGELFF. DNA for the CDR3: TGCAGCGTTCGGGACTTCGACACCGGGGAGCTGTTTTTT. The genes are TRBV29-1 and TRBJ2-2, with TRBD2 as a possible D gene (6 bases). CDR3 length: 13 amino acids. Trimming removed 5 bases at V and 3 bases at J, with 10 bases between. CDR1 and CDR2 (germline): SQVTM, ANQGSEA.

This clonotype has just a few counts. The V call is TRBV7-3, the J call TRBJ2-3; TRBD1 aligns across 7 bases. This CDR3 region has 15 residues. Germline lookup yields CDR1 SGHTA and CDR2 FQGTGA. J gave up 5 bases and V 4 bases, and 9 bases lay outside the gene matches. The CDR3 protein is CASSSTGAPKDTQYF. The CDR3 DNA follows: TGTGCCAGCAGCTCCACAGGGGCCCCTAAAGATACGCAGTATTTT.

This clonotype was found a few times. The chain employs TRBV7-9 and TRBJ1-4, with D unclear. The CDR3 length is 17 residues. Germline V gives CDR1 SEHNR, CDR2 FQNEAQ (reference sequence). Between the trimmed V and J ends, which lost 0 bases and 2 bases, there was a span of 13 bases. The CDR3 loop is CASSLAGRLLTNEKLFF. CDR3 nucleotides: TGTGCCAGCAGCTTAGCCGGGCGTCTATTGACTAATGAAAAACTGTTTTTT. The complete variable domain, with remaining parts taken from reference TRBV7-9 and TRBJ1-4, reads DTGVSQNPRHKITKRGQNVTFRCDPISEHNRLYWYRQTLGQGPEFLTYFQNEAQLEKSRLLSDRFSAERPKGSFSTLEIQRTEQGDSAMYLCASSLAGRLLTNEKLFFGSGTQLSVL.

V and J are TRBV4-1 and TRBJ2-1; 7 bases are shared with TRBD2. Germline V gene sequence: CDR1 MGHRA, CDR2 YSYEKL. The CDR3 runs 13 residues. After removal of 4 bases from V and 7 bases from J, the junction contained 4 bases not matched to a gene. The CDR3 loop reads CASSPGLENEQFF. The CDR3 bases are TGCGCCAGCAGCCCCGGACTAGAAAATGAGCAGTTCTTC.

This chain uses TRBV15 with TRBJ2-2, with a possible D match to TRBD1 (6 bases). The ends were cut back, 3 bases at V and 3 bases at J, with 17 bases in the middle. Germline V CDR1 and CDR2: LNHNV, YYDKDF (reference sequence). The CDR3 sequence is 17 residues long. The CDR3 reads CATSSPYRAEDTGELFF. The CDR3 DNA reads as TGTGCCACCAGCAGCCCCTACAGGGCGGAGGACACCGGGGAGCTGTTTTTT.

This clonotype occurred a few times. This chain connects TRBV5-8 to TRBJ2-1; TRBD2 might be the D (5 bases). Trimming took off 6 bases at V and 0 bases at J, with 13 bases between the two ends. CDR1 is SGHTS and CDR2 is YDEGEE in the germline V gene. The CDR3 spans 15 residues. CDR3 nucleotide sequence: TGTGCCAGCACCGTGGGAGTATTCTCCTACAATGAGCAGTTCTTC. Translating it yields CASTVGVFSYNEQFF.

This clonotype was seen ten or more times. The CDR3 loop reads CASSFGGAPYNEQFF. For the CDR3, the DNA is TGTGCCAGCAGTTTCGGGGGGGCCCCCTACAATGAGCAGTTCTTC. The rearrangement links TRBV7-9 to TRBJ2-1, with TRBD2 matching 8 bases. Germline CDR1 and CDR2: SEHNR and FQNEAQ (reference sequence). Germline trimming cut 6 bases from V and 2 bases from J; bases unmatched to any gene: 6. The CDR3 is made up of 15 amino acids.

This clonotype has only a few counts. This chain uses TRBV5-4 with TRBJ2-7, with 9 bases aligning to TRBD1. Germline CDR1 SGHNT, CDR2 YYREEE (reference sequence). This CDR3 is 14 amino acids long. V shed 3 bases and J 5 bases; nucleotides not matched to a gene: 6. Here the CDR3 reads CASSWGTGFHEQYF. The CDR3 DNA reads as TGTGCCAGCAGCTGGGGGACAGGGTTCCACGAGCAGTACTTC.

This clonotype showed up many times. This chain joins TRBV7-8 and TRBJ2-5; D not resolved. CDR3 size: 13 residues. Trimming removed 1 base from V and 3 bases from J, with 6 bases in between. Germline CDR1 is SGHVS and CDR2 is FQNEAQ. The CDR3 protein is CASSLGRKETQYF. The CDR3 region has the DNA TGTGCCAGCAGCTTAGGTAGAAAAGAGACCCAGTACTTC.

The J gene is TRBJ1-6, the V gene TRBV27; perhaps TRBD1 as D (6 bases). Germline V gene lookup returns CDR1 MNHEY and CDR2 SMNVEV (reference sequence). V gave up 6 bases and J gave up 3 bases, with 12 bases separating them. The CDR3 extends over 15 amino acids. The DNA of the CDR3 is TGTGCCAGCAGGAATGGGGGGCTCTATAATTCACCCCTCCACTTT. This encodes CASRNGGLYNSPLHF.

This rearrangement joins TRBV27 to TRBJ1-1; a weak D match, TRBD1 (6 bases). This CDR3 has 14 residues. V was shortened by 2 bases and J by 4 bases, with 11 bases between the two germline ends. CDR1 MNHEY and CDR2 SMNVEV come from the germline V gene (reference sequence). Here the CDR3 DNA reads TGTGCCAGCAGTTTAAGGGGGGGTTCCACTGAAGCTTTCTTT. Protein: CASSLRGGSTEAFF.